A single sample is the source of the 4 T cell receptor beta chains below, sequenced in a study of T cells in Graves' hyperthyroidism and ophthalmopathy. Template material for amplifying TCR beta CDR3 regions consisted of RNA transcripts. TCR CDR3 regions were first amplified by RT-PCR with HTBI primers. One entry per CDR3 protein, called by TCRdb with MiXCR from the multiplex PCR reads. The sample has over 350,000 distinct CDR3 sequences; roughly 20% are singletons. The sequenced sample consisted of blood. All receptors derive from a man aged 18-30 years with Graves' ophthalmopathy.

This clonotype was seen ten or more times. V gene TRBV7-9 combines with J gene TRBJ2-5; 10 nucleotides line up with TRBD2. The CDR3 contains 14 residues. V lost 4 bases and J lost 6; bases outside the gene matches: 5. Germline V lookup: CDR1 SEHNR, CDR2 FQNEAQ (reference sequence). The CDR3 loop is CASSSSGGRQTQYF. The CDR3 nucleotides are TGTGCCAGCAGCTCTAGCGGGGGTAGGCAGACCCAGTACTTC.

The table lists this clonotype with a few counts. The gene calls are TRBV20-1 and TRBJ2-2; TRBD2 matches at 9 bases. The CDR3 runs to 15 residues. The germline CDR1 and CDR2 sequences are DFQATT and SNEGSKA (reference sequence). After removal of 5 bases from V and 0 bases from J, the junction contained 4 bases not matched to a gene. CDR3 protein: CSAHLAGTNTGELFF. In DNA, the CDR3 is TGCAGTGCTCACCTAGCGGGGACGAACACCGGGGAGCTGTTTTTT.

This clonotype was counted at least ten times. V gene TRBV3-1 combines with J gene TRBJ1-1, with 7 bases that match TRBD1. V shed 0 bases and J 3 bases; nucleotides not matched to a gene: 4. CDR1 and CDR2 (germline): LGHDT, YNNKEL (reference sequence). The CDR3 contains 15 residues. CDR3 DNA: TGTGCCAGCAGCCAAGACCCGGGACAGTACACTGAAGCTTTCTTT. It is translated as CASSQDPGQYTEAFF.

The chain employs TRBV13 and TRBJ2-3; TRBD2 is a possible D gene (6 bases). The CDR3 is 15 residues long. From germline, CDR1 is PRHDT and CDR2 FYEKMQ (reference sequence). The ends were cut back, 5 bases at V and 3 bases at J, with 15 bases in the middle. CDR3: CASSTRDSATDTQYF. CDR3 DNA: TGTGCCAGCAGCACCCGGGACTCGGCGACAGATACGCAGTATTTT.